Shown below are 27 T cell receptor beta chains from a single sample sequenced in a study of breast tumors, draining lymph nodes, adjacent tissues. Breast cancer patients provided tissue from their axillary draining lymph nodes. TCRdb redid the calling of the multiplex PCR reads with MiXCR, one entry per CDR3 protein. The sample carries fewer than 140,000 distinct CDR3 sequences, about 29% recorded once. Sequenced material: axillary lymph node tissue. All receptors derive from a female donor with breast cancer. Some clones in this sample may be carry-over from other donors' samples.

This clonotype appeared many times. The chain is built from TRBV11-2 and TRBJ2-1; D is unresolved. The ends were cut back, 3 bases at V and 4 bases at J, with 13 bases in the middle. CDR3 length: 15 residues. The V gene's germline CDR1 is SGHAT and CDR2 FQNNGV. The CDR3 DNA is TGTGCCAGCAGCTTCGTCCCGGACGGGTACAATGAGCAGTTCTTC. This codes for CASSFVPDGYNEQFF.

This clonotype was detected many times. V usage is TRBV19 and J usage is TRBJ1-5; perhaps TRBD1 as D (5 bases). The length of the CDR3 is 16 residues. The germline V gene has CDR1 LNHDA and CDR2 SQIVND (reference sequence). V dropped 3 bases and J dropped 0 bases, with 12 bases sitting between them. CDR3 sequence reads: CASSIDPGISNQPQHF. The CDR3 DNA reads as TGTGCCAGTAGTATCGATCCAGGGATTAGCAATCAGCCCCAGCATTTT.

This clonotype was seen at least ten times. The genes are TRBV10-3 and TRBJ1-2, with TRBD1 matching 7 bases. The CDR3 loop spans 11 amino acids. Unmatched junction bases numbered 7, after V lost 10 bases and J lost 8 bases. Germline-derived CDR1 and CDR2 are ENHRY and SYGVKD. CDR3 nucleotides: TGTGCCACCGCCCGAGGGGGCGGCTACACCTTC. Translation: CATARGGGYTF.

This clonotype occurred many times. CDR3 DNA: TGTGCCAGCAGCTTAGGATCGGCTAGGAATGAGCAGTTCTTC. Encoded protein: CASSLGSARNEQFF. V and J are TRBV11-2 and TRBJ2-1; D not certain. Germline V gives CDR1 SGHAT, CDR2 FQNNGV. CDR3 length: 14 amino acids. Trimming pared 1 base from V and 7 bases from J, leaving 11 bases between.

This clonotype was seen ten or more times. The J gene is TRBJ2-1, the V gene TRBV5-1; 7 positions agree with TRBD1. V gave up 5 bases and J gave up 8 bases; unmatched junction bases: 4. The germline V gene has CDR1 SGHRS and CDR2 YFSETQ. The CDR3 length is 12 residues. The CDR3 loop is CASRFQGDEQFF. In DNA, the CDR3 is TGCGCCAGCAGATTTCAGGGGGATGAGCAGTTCTTC.

This clonotype came up many times. The genes are TRBV12-3 or TRBV12-4 and TRBJ1-2; TRBD1 agrees at 7 bases. The CDR3 loop spans 13 amino acids. Germline trimming cut 3 bases from V and 4 bases from J; bases unmatched to any gene: 2. The DNA of the CDR3 is TGTGCCAGCAGTTTTGGACAGGCCTATGGCTACACCTTC. Encoded protein: CASSFGQAYGYTF.

V and J are TRBV4-2 and TRBJ2-1; 13 bases are shared with TRBD2. V trimming: 1 base; J trimming: 0 bases; junction bases outside the gene matches: 6. The CDR3 spans 19 residues. Germline values: CDR1 LGHNA, CDR2 YNFKEQ. The CDR3: CASSQGTSGGASSYNEQFF. The CDR3 DNA reads as TGTGCCAGCAGCCAAGGAACTAGCGGGGGGGCCAGCTCCTACAATGAGCAGTTCTTC.

This clonotype has at least ten counts. The chain employs TRBV20-1 and TRBJ2-5; possible D gene TRBD1, 6 bases. The V and J ends lost 0 bases and 1 base respectively, with 12 bases between them. CDR3 size: 15 residues. From germline, CDR1 is DFQATT and CDR2 SNEGSKA (reference sequence). CDR3 in DNA: TGCAGTGCTAGAGATTGGCGACAGGTCCAAGAGACCCAGTACTTC. This codes for CSARDWRQVQETQYF.

This clonotype was seen ten or more times. The chain recombines TRBV10-3 with TRBJ2-2, with D possibly being TRBD1 or TRBD2 (5 bases each). The V end lost 5 bases, the J end lost 1 base, and 8 bases lay between the germline ends. Germline assignment: CDR1 ENHRY and CDR2 SYGVKD. This CDR3 comprises 14 residues. In nucleotides, the CDR3 is TGTGCCATCAGTCCGGGACGGAACACCGGGGAGCTGTTTTTT. Encoded protein: CAISPGRNTGELFF.

This clonotype has ten or more counts. V and J are TRBV7-8 and TRBJ2-7, with 8 bases aligning to TRBD2. CDR3 length equals 14 residues. Germline loops: CDR1 SGHVS, CDR2 FQNEAQ. The ends lost 6 bases at V and 1 base at J; junction bases unmatched: 5. CDR3 sequence reads: CASSPRLASYEQYF. The CDR3 DNA follows: TGTGCCAGCAGTCCAAGACTAGCGTCCTACGAGCAGTACTTC.

This clonotype was counted many times. The J gene is TRBJ1-2, the V gene TRBV7-9; D perhaps matches TRBD1 (5 bases). The germline V gene encodes CDR1 SEHNR and CDR2 FQNEAQ (reference sequence). There are 14 residues in the CDR3. The V gene lost 5 bases and the J gene lost 3 bases, with 13 bases spanning the gap. In nucleotides, the CDR3 is TGTGCCAGCAGCCCCCGGCGGGGCGACTATGGCTACACCTTC. Translated, it gives CASSPRRGDYGYTF.

This clonotype was seen at least ten times. The chain carries TRBV27 and TRBJ2-7; D is perhaps TRBD2 (7 bases). CDR1 MNHEY and CDR2 SMNVEV come from the germline V gene (reference sequence). V was clipped by 5 bases and J by 3 bases, with 11 bases between them. The CDR3 length is 13 residues. CDR3: CASSQGRGYEQYF. For the CDR3, the DNA is TGTGCCAGCAGTCAGGGGAGGGGCTACGAGCAGTACTTC.

This clonotype was recorded at least ten times. V gene TRBV5-8 combines with J gene TRBJ1-5; TRBD1 matches 9 bases. V gave up 4 bases and J gave up 5 bases; unmatched junction bases: 10. Germline V lookup: CDR1 SGHTS, CDR2 YDEGEE. The CDR3 spans 16 residues. CDR3: CASSRWGTGRDQPQHF. CDR3 DNA: TGTGCCAGCAGCCGATGGGGGACAGGGCGGGATCAGCCCCAGCATTTT.

This clonotype was seen at least ten times. The gene calls are TRBV12-3 or TRBV12-4 and TRBJ1-2; weak D call: TRBD1 (6 bases). CDR3 length equals 13 residues. V shed 6 bases and J shed 6 bases, with 14 bases lying between them. In DNA, the CDR3 is TGTGCCAGCAGACGACAGGTTTGGGATGGCTACACCTTC. Translated: CASRRQVWDGYTF.

This clonotype was observed a few times. The chain carries TRBV19 and TRBJ1-5; D is undetermined. Trimming removed 6 bases from V and 5 bases from J, with 17 bases in between. Germline V lookup: CDR1 LNHDA, CDR2 SQIVND (reference sequence). This CDR3 spans 15 amino acids. The CDR3 loop is CASRSPRTLYQPQHF. The CDR3, as DNA: TGTGCCAGTAGATCCCCCAGAACCTTATATCAGCCCCAGCATTTT.

Remarks on this clonotype: One base away lies a much larger clone, so this may be a sequencing read error. This chain links TRBV5-1 with TRBJ2-5; D might be TRBD1 or TRBD2, each matching 5 bases. The CDR3 runs to 15 residues. Germline lookup yields CDR1 SGHRS and CDR2 YFSETQ. V was clipped by 3 bases and J by 5 bases, with 17 bases between them. This CDR3 reads CASSSGAMGSETQYF. CDR3 sequence (DNA): TGCGCCAGCAGCTCCGGGGCTATGGGGTCGGAGACCCAGTACTTC.

There are many counts of this clonotype. V usage is TRBV6-6 and J usage is TRBJ1-2; D remains ambiguous. V lost 6 bases to trimming and J lost 1 base, with 9 bases between them. In germline, CDR1 is MNHNY, CDR2 SVGAGI (reference sequence). The CDR3 consists of 13 residues. In DNA, the CDR3 is TGTGCCAGCAGGGAGTGGGGTAACTATGGCTACACCTTC. Protein sequence: CASREWGNYGYTF.

This clonotype has ten or more counts. The genes are TRBV6-5 and TRBJ1-2; the D gene is possibly TRBD1 (6 bases). From germline, CDR1 is MNHEY and CDR2 SVGAGI. This CDR3 is built from 15 residues. V was pared by 4 bases and J by 0 bases, with 12 bases between. For the CDR3, the DNA is TGTGCCAGCAGTTCTTTGACAGGAACTAACTATGGCTACACCTTC. It is translated as CASSSLTGTNYGYTF.

Many counts were recorded for this clonotype. This chain uses TRBV19 with TRBJ1-2; D perhaps matches TRBD1 (6 bases). CDR1 is LNHDA, CDR2 SQIVND, per germline (reference sequence). V gave up 4 bases and J gave up 1 base, with 16 bases separating them. This CDR3 has 16 residues. CDR3 sequence reads: CASSTRGGAGNYGYTF. The CDR3 DNA sequence: TGTGCCAGTAGTACCCGGGGGGGGGCCGGTAACTATGGCTACACCTTC.

This clonotype was recorded at least ten times. The V call is TRBV15, the J call TRBJ1-6; TRBD1 agrees at 8 bases. This CDR3 contains 14 residues. Per the germline V gene, CDR1 is LNHNV and CDR2 is YYDKDF (reference sequence). Trimming removed 2 bases from V and 10 bases from J; junction bases left unmatched: 4. The CDR3 nucleotides are TGTGCCACCAGCAGACAGGGGGCCCGGTCACCCCTCCACTTT. Translating it yields CATSRQGARSPLHF.

The sample holds many counts of this clonotype. The chain has TRBV12-3 or TRBV12-4 and TRBJ2-3; D not resolved. The V gene lost 2 bases and the J gene lost 2 bases, with 8 bases spanning the gap. The CDR3 totals 14 residues. The CDR3 reads CASSLSATTDTQYF. In nucleotides, the CDR3 is TGTGCCAGCAGTTTATCCGCTACCACAGATACGCAGTATTTT.

In its sample, this clonotype was seen many times. V usage is TRBV20-1 and J usage is TRBJ2-7, with D unresolved. The CDR3 contains 11 residues. V lost 6 bases, J lost 3 bases, and 9 bases lay in between. Germline loops: CDR1 DFQATT, CDR2 SNEGSKA (reference sequence). CDR3 sequence reads: CSARAIYEQYF. The DNA of the CDR3 is TGCAGTGCACGGGCAATCTACGAGCAGTACTTC.

This sequence joins TRBV10-3 and TRBJ1-4; TRBD1 aligns across 8 bases. The CDR3 extends over 16 amino acids. Germline lookup yields CDR1 ENHRY and CDR2 SYGVKD. V lost 3 bases to trimming and J lost 0 bases; unmatched junction nucleotides: 3. CDR3 in DNA: TGTGCCATCAGTGAATTACAGGGGGCAACTAATGAAAAACTGTTTTTT. Its translation: CAISELQGATNEKLFF.

This clonotype occurred many times. A much bigger clone sits one base away, suggesting this may be a read error. The gene calls are TRBV6-5 and TRBJ2-7, with 10 bases matching TRBD2. J gave up 7 bases and V 6 bases, and 9 bases lay outside the gene matches. The CDR3 is 14 residues long. The germline gives CDR1 MNHEY, CDR2 SVGAGI. CDR3 protein: CASRPSGGAWEQYF. Written as DNA, the CDR3 is TGTGCCAGCAGACCTAGCGGGGGCGCGTGGGAGCAGTACTTC.

A note on this clonotype: Relative to the germline gene, one junction end is altered; a read error may explain this. The CDR3 bases are TGCACCAGCGGCCAAGAGTCAGGGCGAGGGGTGTACTCCTACGAGCAGTACTTC. Translating it yields CTSGQESGRGVYSYEQYF. The J gene is TRBJ2-7, the V gene TRBV4-1; tentatively, D is TRBD1 or TRBD2 (5 bases each). The CDR3 has 18 amino acids. CDR1 is MGHRA and CDR2 is YSYEKL in the germline V gene.

This clonotype is a singleton in its sample. The genes are TRBV12-3 or TRBV12-4 and TRBJ2-3; tentative D call: TRBD1 (5 bases). This CDR3 has 13 residues. Trimming pared 7 bases from V and 2 bases from J, leaving 10 bases between. Here the CDR3 DNA reads TGTGCCAGCACTCAGGGTTCCACAGATACGCAGTATTTT. Translation gives CASTQGSTDTQYF.

This clonotype was found many times. The genes are TRBV20-1 and TRBJ2-5, with 7 bases that match TRBD2. There are 16 residues in the CDR3. The germline gives CDR1 DFQATT, CDR2 SNEGSKA (reference sequence). With V trimmed by 2 bases and J by 2 bases, 11 bases remained unmatched. CDR3 loop: CSARSGSGVTQETQYF. CDR3 DNA sequence: TGCAGTGCTAGATCCGGCAGCGGGGTAACACAAGAGACCCAGTACTTC.